The TCR beta chain under discussion was sequenced for a study of blood T cell repertoires in COVID-19. The wider study: Samples of COVID-19 (acute and convalescent) were obtained from the United States, Italy and Spain. PBMCs, B-cell-depleted T cells, or T cells were the source of the cDNA or gDNA that made up the material.

Trimming removed 3 bases at V and 8 bases at J, with 16 bases between. Germline CDR1 GTSNPN, CDR2 SVGIG (reference sequence). The CDR3 loop spans 13 amino acids. Libraries were prepared by immunoSEQ multiplex PCR; TCRdb keeps only in-frame clonotypes and omits some of them. The repertoire includes 150,000 to 200,000 clones, about 84% of them detected once, and more than 5% sits in the top ten. The chain uses TRBV30 and TRBJ1-2, with a weak D call TRBD1 (6 bases). Material: peripheral blood. This receptor was obtained from a woman aged 25-40 years with acute or convalescent COVID-19. The CDR3 sequence is CAWSLGGPEGYTF. The CDR3 region has the DNA TGTGCCTGGAGCCTTGGGGGCCCGGAAGGCTACACCTTC.